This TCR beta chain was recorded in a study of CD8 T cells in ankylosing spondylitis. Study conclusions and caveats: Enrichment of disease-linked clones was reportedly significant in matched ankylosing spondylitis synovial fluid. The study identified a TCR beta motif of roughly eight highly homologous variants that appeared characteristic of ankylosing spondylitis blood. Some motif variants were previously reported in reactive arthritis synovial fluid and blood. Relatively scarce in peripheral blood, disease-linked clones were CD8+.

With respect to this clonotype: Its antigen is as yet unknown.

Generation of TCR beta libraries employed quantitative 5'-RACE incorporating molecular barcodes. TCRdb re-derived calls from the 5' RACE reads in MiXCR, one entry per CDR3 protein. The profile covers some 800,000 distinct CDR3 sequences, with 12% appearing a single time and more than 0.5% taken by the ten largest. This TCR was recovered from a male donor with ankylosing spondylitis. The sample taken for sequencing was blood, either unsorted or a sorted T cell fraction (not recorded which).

CDR3 loop: CASSLRDLDYEQYF. CDR3 coding DNA: TGTGCCAGCAGCTTGAGGGACCTTGATTACGAGCAGTACTTC. The chain couples TRBV5-6 to TRBJ2-7; the D gene could be TRBD1 or TRBD2 (5 bases each). The germline V gene has CDR1 SGHDT and CDR2 YYEEEE. The CDR3 is 14 residues long. Trimming left V 1 base short and J 4 bases short, with 12 bases between.